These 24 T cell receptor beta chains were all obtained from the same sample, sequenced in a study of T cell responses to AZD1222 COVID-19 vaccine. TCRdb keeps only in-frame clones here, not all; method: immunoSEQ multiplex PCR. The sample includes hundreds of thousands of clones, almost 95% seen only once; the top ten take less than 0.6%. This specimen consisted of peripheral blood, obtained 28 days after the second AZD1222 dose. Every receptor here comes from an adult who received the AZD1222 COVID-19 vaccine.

In DNA form, the CDR3 reads TGTGCCACCAGTGATTTTCGCTCAGGACGCGGCTACACCTTC. Amino acids: CATSDFRSGRGYTF. The chain has TRBV24-1 and TRBJ1-2, with unresolved D. CDR1 KGHDR and CDR2 SFDVKD come from the germline V gene. The CDR3 extends over 14 amino acids. Trimming took 1 base from V and 8 from J, leaving 13 bases between them.

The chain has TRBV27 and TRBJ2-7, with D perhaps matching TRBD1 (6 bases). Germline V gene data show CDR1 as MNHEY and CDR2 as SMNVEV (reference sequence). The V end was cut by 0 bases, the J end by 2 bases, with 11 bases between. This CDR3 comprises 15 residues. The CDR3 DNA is TGTGCCAGCAGTTTATCGGACAGTTCACCCTACGAGCAGTACTTC. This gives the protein CASSLSDSSPYEQYF.

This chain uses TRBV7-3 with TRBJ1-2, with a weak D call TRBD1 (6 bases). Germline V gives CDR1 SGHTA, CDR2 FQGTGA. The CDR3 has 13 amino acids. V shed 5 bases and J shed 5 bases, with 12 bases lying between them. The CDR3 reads CASSVGAGYGYTF. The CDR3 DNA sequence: TGTGCCAGCAGCGTGGGGGCAGGGTATGGCTACACCTTC.

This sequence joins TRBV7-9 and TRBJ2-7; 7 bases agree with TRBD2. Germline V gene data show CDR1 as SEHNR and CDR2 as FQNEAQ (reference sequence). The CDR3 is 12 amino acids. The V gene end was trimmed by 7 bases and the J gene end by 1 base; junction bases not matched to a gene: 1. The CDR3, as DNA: TGTGCCAGCACAGCGGGGTCCTACGAGCAGTACTTC. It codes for CASTAGSYEQYF. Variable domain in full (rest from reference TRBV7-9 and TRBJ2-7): DTGVSQNPRHKITKRGQNVTFRCDPISEHNRLYWYRQTLGQGPEFLTYFQNEAQLEKSRLLSDRFSAERPKGSFSTLEIQRTEQGDSAMYLCASTAGSYEQYFGPGTRLTVT.

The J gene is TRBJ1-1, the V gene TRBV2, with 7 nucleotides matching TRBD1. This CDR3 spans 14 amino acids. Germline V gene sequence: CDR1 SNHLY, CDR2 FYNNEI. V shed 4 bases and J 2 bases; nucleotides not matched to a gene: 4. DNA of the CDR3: TGTGCCAGCAGTGGAGGACAGGTTAACACTGAAGCTTTCTTT. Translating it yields CASSGGQVNTEAFF.

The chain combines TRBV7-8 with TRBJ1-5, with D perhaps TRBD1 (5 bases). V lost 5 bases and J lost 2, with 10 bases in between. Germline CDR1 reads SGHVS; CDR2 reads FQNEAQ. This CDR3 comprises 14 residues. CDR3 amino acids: CASSNSGGNQPQHF. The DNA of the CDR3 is TGTGCCAGCAGCAACTCGGGGGGCAATCAGCCCCAGCATTTT. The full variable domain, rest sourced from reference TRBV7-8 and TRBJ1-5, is GAGVSQSPRYKVAKRGQDVALRCDPISGHVSLFWYQQALGQGPEFLTYFQNEAQLDKSGLPSDRFFAERPEGSVSTLKIQRTQQEDSAVYLCASSNSGGNQPQHFGDGTRLSIL.

The CDR3 is CASSPGQTSGRYF. CDR3 DNA: TGTGCCAGCAGTCCGGGACAGACTAGCGGGAGGTACTTC. The chain recombines TRBV28 with TRBJ2-7, with 12 bases lining up with TRBD2. CDR1 and CDR2 from the germline V gene are MDHEN and SYDVKM. The CDR3 is 13 amino acids. The junction had 8 bases not matched to a gene; V was cut back by 5 bases and J by 12 bases.

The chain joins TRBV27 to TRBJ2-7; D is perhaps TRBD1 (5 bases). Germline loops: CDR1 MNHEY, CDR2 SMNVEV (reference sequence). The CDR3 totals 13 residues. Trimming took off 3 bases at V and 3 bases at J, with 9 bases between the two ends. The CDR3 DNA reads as TGTGCCAGCAGTTTGGGGCAGGACTACGAGCAGTACTTC. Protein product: CASSLGQDYEQYF.

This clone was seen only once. CDR3 amino acids: CASSLPGPNYEQYF. The DNA of the CDR3 is TGTGCCAGCAGCTTACCGGGACCAAACTACGAGCAGTACTTC. The genes are TRBV5-5 and TRBJ2-7; D is possibly TRBD1 or TRBD2 (5 bases each). Trimming cost V 2 bases and J 3 bases, with 12 bases left between them. The V gene's germline CDR1 is SGHKS and CDR2 YYEKEE (reference sequence). This CDR3 is 14 amino acids long.

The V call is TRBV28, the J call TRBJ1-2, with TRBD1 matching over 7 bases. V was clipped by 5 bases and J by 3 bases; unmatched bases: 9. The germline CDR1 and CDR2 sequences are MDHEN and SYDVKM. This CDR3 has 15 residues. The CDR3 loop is CASSPYRGDHYGYTF. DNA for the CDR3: TGTGCCAGCAGTCCTTACAGGGGTGATCACTATGGCTACACCTTC.

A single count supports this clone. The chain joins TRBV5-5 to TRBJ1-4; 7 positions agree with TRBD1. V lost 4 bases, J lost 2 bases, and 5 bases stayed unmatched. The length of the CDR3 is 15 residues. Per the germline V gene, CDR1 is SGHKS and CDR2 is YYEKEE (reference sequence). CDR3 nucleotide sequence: TGTGCCAGCAGCGTGGAGGGGGCGACTAATGAAAAACTGTTTTTT. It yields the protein CASSVEGATNEKLFF.

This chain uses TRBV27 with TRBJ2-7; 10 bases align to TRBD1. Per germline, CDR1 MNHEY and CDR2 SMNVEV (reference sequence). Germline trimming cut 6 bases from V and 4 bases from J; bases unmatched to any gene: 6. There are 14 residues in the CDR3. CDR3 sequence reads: CASSPGQGLYEQYF. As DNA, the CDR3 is TGTGCCAGCAGCCCGGGACAGGGGCTTTACGAGCAGTACTTC.

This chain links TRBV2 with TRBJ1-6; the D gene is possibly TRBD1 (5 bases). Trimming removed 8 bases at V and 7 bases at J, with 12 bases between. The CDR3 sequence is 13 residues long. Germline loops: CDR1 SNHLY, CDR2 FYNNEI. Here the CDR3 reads CASGSQGNSPLHF. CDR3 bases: TGTGCCAGCGGCTCCCAGGGAAATTCACCCCTCCACTTT.

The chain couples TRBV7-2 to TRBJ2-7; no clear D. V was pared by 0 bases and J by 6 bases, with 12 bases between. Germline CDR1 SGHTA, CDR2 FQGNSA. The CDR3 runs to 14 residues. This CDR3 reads CASSLATEIGEQYF. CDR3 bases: TGTGCCAGCAGCTTAGCAACAGAGATTGGCGAGCAGTACTTC.

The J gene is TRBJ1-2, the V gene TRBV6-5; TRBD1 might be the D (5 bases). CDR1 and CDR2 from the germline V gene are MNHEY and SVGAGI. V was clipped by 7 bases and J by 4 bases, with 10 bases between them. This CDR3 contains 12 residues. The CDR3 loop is CASTIQGYGYTF. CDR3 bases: TGTGCCAGCACCATCCAGGGCTATGGCTACACCTTC.

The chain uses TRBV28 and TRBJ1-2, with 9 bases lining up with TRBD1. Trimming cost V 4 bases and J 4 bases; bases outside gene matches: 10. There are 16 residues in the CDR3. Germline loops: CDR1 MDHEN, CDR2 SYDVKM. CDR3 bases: TGTGCCAGCAGTTCCATCGGACAGGGGAGTCCCTATGGCTACACCTTC. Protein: CASSSIGQGSPYGYTF.

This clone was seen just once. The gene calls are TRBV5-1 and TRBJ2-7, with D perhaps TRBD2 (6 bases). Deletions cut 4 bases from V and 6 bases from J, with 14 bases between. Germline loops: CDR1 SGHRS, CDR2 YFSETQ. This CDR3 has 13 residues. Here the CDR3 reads CASSPTPGVEQYF. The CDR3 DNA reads TGCGCCAGCAGCCCTACACCGGGGGTCGAGCAGTACTTC.

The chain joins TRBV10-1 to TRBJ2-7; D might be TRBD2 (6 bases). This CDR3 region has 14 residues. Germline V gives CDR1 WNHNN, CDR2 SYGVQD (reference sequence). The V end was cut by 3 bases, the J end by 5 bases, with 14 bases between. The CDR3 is CASSDGGTPNEQYF. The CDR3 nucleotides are TGCGCCAGCAGTGATGGCGGGACGCCCAACGAGCAGTACTTC.

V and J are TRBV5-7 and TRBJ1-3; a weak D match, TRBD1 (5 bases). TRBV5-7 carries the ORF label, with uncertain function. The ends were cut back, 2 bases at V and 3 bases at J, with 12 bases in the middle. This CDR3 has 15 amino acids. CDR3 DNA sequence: TGTGCCAGCAGCTTTGGGTCAGGGAATGGAAACACCATATATTTT. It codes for CASSFGSGNGNTIYF.

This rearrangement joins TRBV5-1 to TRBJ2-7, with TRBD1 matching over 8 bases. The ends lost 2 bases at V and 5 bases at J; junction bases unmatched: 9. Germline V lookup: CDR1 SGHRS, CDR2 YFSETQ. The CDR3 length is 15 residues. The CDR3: CASSFPGTGIDEQYF. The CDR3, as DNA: TGCGCCAGCAGCTTCCCCGGGACAGGTATTGACGAGCAGTACTTC. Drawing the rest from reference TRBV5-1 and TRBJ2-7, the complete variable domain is KAGVTQTPRYLIKTRGQQVTLSCSPISGHRSVSWYQQTPGQGLQFLFEYFSETQRNKGNFPGRFSGRQFSNSRSEMNVSTLELGDSALYLCASSFPGTGIDEQYFGPGTRLTVT.

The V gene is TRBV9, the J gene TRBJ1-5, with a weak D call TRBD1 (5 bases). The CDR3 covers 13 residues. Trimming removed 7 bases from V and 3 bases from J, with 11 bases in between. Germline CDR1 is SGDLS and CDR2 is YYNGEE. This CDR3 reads CASARDPNQPQHF. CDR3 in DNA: TGTGCCAGCGCCCGGGACCCCAATCAGCCCCAGCATTTT.

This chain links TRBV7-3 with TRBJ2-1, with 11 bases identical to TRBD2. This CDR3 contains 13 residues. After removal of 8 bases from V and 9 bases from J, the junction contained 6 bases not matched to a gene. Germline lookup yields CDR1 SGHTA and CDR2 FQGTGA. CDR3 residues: CASRETSGTEQFF. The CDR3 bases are TGTGCCAGCCGCGAGACTAGCGGGACTGAGCAGTTCTTC. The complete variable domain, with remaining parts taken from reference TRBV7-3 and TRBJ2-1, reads GAGVSQTPSNKVTEKGKYVELRCDPISGHTALYWYRQSLGQGPEFLIYFQGTGAADDSGLPNDRFFAVRPEGSVSTLKIQRTERGDSAVYLCASRETSGTEQFFGPGTRLTVL.

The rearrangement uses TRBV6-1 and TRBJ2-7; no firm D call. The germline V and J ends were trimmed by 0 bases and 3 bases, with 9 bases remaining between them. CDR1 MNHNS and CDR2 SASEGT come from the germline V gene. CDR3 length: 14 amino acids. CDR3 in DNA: TGTGCCAGCAGTGAAGCAGCAAAGGGCTACGAGCAGTACTTC. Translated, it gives CASSEAAKGYEQYF.

This chain's CDR3 is CASRRGGTNEKLFF. The CDR3 nucleotides are TGTGCCAGCAGGAGAGGGGGGACTAATGAAAAACTGTTTTTT. This chain links TRBV2 with TRBJ1-4; D perhaps matches TRBD1 (6 bases). The CDR3 runs 14 residues. Trimming removed 6 bases from V and 2 bases from J, with 10 bases in between. Looked up from germline, CDR1 is SNHLY and CDR2 is FYNNEI. Looking up the rest from reference TRBV2 and TRBJ1-4 gives the full variable domain: EPEVTQTPSHQVTQMGQEVILRCVPISNHLYFYWYRQILGQKVEFLVSFYNNEISEKSEIFDDQFSVERPDGSNFTLKIRSTKLEDSAMYFCASRRGGTNEKLFFGSGTQLSVL.